The source of this TCR beta chain is a study of CD8 T cells in Susac syndrome. Sequencing of TCR beta was performed on blood CD8+ T cells and on blood CD4+ T cells. cDNA came from around 0.5 to 1 ug RNA primed by random hexamers. Using its own MiXCR run on the immunoSEQ multiplex PCR reads, TCRdb lists one record per CDR3 protein. Here the sample spans about 300,000 distinct CDR3 sequences, about 91% being singletons. CDR3 length: 17 residues. V gave up 0 bases and J gave up 4 bases, with 18 bases separating them. Germline assignment: CDR1 LGHNA and CDR2 YNFKEQ. The sample was CD4+ T cells from PBMCs. This clonotype was obtained from a human donor with multiple sclerosis. The rearrangement links TRBV4-2 to TRBJ1-2; D is possibly TRBD1 (5 bases). CDR3 nucleotides: TGTGCCAGCAGCCAAGACGTCTTCACCCGCGGGGGCTATGGCTACACCTTC. Translating it yields CASSQDVFTRGGYGYTF.